This TCR beta chain was identified in a study of cytomegalovirus exposure and HLA in healthy donors. V dropped 5 bases and J dropped 0 bases, with 5 bases sitting between them. There are 12 residues in the CDR3. In germline, CDR1 is GTSNPN, CDR2 SVGIG (reference sequence). Researchers ran the PCR with 60 Vbeta and 13 Jbeta primers. Some clones are missing from TCRdb's copy, which holds only in-frame ones; the method was immunoSEQ multiplex PCR. Counted here are approximately 270,000 clones, 80% occurring once; the ten biggest clones make up roughly 0.31%. This clone was detected only a few times. The sequence was obtained from a girl aged 2-10 years in good health and CMV-seronegative. The sequencing input was PBMCs. This rearrangement joins TRBV30 to TRBJ2-4, with no clear D. The CDR3 sequence: CAWGGAKNIQYF. CDR3 DNA sequence: TGTGCCTGGGGCGGAGCCAAAAACATTCAGTACTTC. The full variable domain, completed using reference TRBV30 and TRBJ2-4, is SQTIHQWPATLVQPVGSPLSLECTVEGTSNPNLYWYRQAAGRGLQLLFYSVGIGQISSEVPQNLSASRPQDRQFILSSKKLLLSDSGFYLCAWGGAKNIQYFGAGTRLSVL.